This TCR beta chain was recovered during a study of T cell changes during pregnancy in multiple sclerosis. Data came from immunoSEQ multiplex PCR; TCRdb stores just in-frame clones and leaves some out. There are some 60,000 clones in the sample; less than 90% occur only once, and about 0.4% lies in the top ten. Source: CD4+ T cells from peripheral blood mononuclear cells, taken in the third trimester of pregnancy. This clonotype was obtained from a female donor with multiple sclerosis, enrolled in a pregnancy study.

This CDR3 is CASSITPLGTDTQYF. The CDR3, as DNA: TGTGCCAGCAGCATTACCCCACTAGGAACAGATACGCAGTATTTT. This chain uses TRBV21-1 with TRBJ2-3; the table gives TRBD2 as D, unverified against the DNA. TRBV21-1 is deemed a pseudogene. This CDR3 has 15 residues.